What follows are 28 T cell receptor beta chains derived from one specimen sequenced in a study of vaccination effects on CD4 cells after COVID-19. Expansion of antigen-specific CD4+ T cells with viral peptide pools was carried out by the ViraFEST assay before sequencing. With around ten days of culture completed, CD4+ T cells were isolated. Two doses of BNT162b2 or mRNA-1273 vaccine were administered to participants. Only in-frame clones appear in the TCRdb table, and some are missing; sequencing was by immunoSEQ multiplex PCR. Of some 29,000 clones listed, 74% were seen once; the top ten hold roughly 15%. No antigen has been assigned to these receptors. The starting material was CD4+ T cells from PBMCs cultured with HCoV-OC43 spike peptides, obtained after COVID-19 vaccination. Subset: HCoV-OC43 spike overlapping peptide pool stimulation. These receptors came from a human donor who received a COVID-19 vaccine.

This sequence joins TRBV3-1 (or the pseudogene TRBV3-2) and TRBJ2-2; 8 bases are shared with TRBD1. This CDR3 has 13 amino acids. Losses at the gene ends were 4 bases for V and 5 bases for J; bases not matched to a gene: 0. Looked up from germline, CDR1 is LGHDT and CDR2 is YNNKEL (reference sequence). CDR3 coding DNA: TGTGCCAGCAGCCGACAGGGGACCGGGGAGCTGTTTTTT. Amino acids: CASSRQGTGELFF.

This chain links TRBV27 with TRBJ2-1; D perhaps matches TRBD2 (5 bases). CDR3 size: 14 residues. V was trimmed by 7 bases and J by 0 bases, leaving 10 bases between them. Germline loops: CDR1 MNHEY, CDR2 SMNVEV (reference sequence). In nucleotides, the CDR3 is TGTGCCAGCACGCCGGGGTACTCCTACAATGAGCAGTTCTTC. Amino acid sequence: CASTPGYSYNEQFF.

The rearrangement uses TRBV18 and TRBJ1-3, with a weak D call TRBD1 (5 bases). The length of the CDR3 is 16 residues. Germline V gene lookup returns CDR1 KGHSH and CDR2 LQKENI. V gave up 0 bases and J gave up 7 bases, with 16 bases separating them. CDR3 nucleotide sequence: TGTGCCAGCTCACCACCCTCCTTGGCAGGGAGCAACACCATATATTTT. Its protein is CASSPPSLAGSNTIYF.

V gene TRBV6-1 combines with J gene TRBJ1-2; D is unclear. The germline V gene has CDR1 MNHNS and CDR2 SASEGT. The CDR3 has 12 amino acids. The V and J ends lost 10 bases and 7 bases respectively, with 16 bases between them. DNA for the CDR3: TGTGCCATAAGGCCCTTTGGTTCTGGCTACACCTTC. This codes for CAIRPFGSGYTF.

The chain joins TRBV24-1 to TRBJ2-1, with TRBD2 as a possible D gene (5 bases). CDR1 and CDR2 (germline): KGHDR, SFDVKD. V dropped 3 bases and J dropped 13 bases, with 12 bases sitting between them. The CDR3 covers 12 residues. The CDR3 sequence: CATSDVRGVQFF. CDR3 sequence (DNA): TGTGCCACCAGTGATGTCCGGGGAGTACAGTTCTTC.

The chain carries TRBV3-1 (or the pseudogene TRBV3-2) and TRBJ1-1; no clear D. Germline V lookup: CDR1 LGHDT, CDR2 YNNKEL (reference sequence). The CDR3 consists of 14 residues. The V end lost 6 bases, the J end lost 4 bases, and 15 bases lay between the germline ends. CDR3 nucleotides: TGTGCCAGCAGGCCGGCCAGCGTATTCACTGAAGCTTTCTTT. The encoded protein is CASRPASVFTEAFF.

This clone was recorded only once. This chain links TRBV5-1 with TRBJ1-2; a possible D gene is TRBD1 (5 bases). Germline V gene data show CDR1 as SGHRS and CDR2 as YFSETQ. The CDR3 has 13 amino acids. V was pared by 3 bases and J by 3 bases, with 9 bases between. CDR3 bases: TGCGCCAGCAGCTCCCAGGGAGACTATGGCTACACCTTC. This sequence encodes CASSSQGDYGYTF.

This sequence joins TRBV5-4 and TRBJ1-1; D gene uncertain. Between the trimmed V and J ends, which lost 4 bases and 2 bases, there was a span of 18 bases. Per germline, CDR1 SGHNT and CDR2 YYREEE (reference sequence). The CDR3 is 16 amino acids. In DNA form, the CDR3 reads TGTGCCAGCAGCCGAGATCCAGGCCGGGGTAACACTGAAGCTTTCTTT. Residues: CASSRDPGRGNTEAFF.

This clone was recorded a few times. The chain carries TRBV2 and TRBJ2-7, with D possibly matching TRBD1 (5 bases). Germline V gene sequence: CDR1 SNHLY, CDR2 FYNNEI. The V gene lost 3 bases and the J gene lost 2 bases, with 8 bases spanning the gap. CDR3 length equals 13 residues. The CDR3 region is CASSDRQPYEQYF. The CDR3 nucleotides read TGTGCCAGCAGTGACCGACAGCCCTACGAGCAGTACTTC. Full variable domain (missing parts from reference TRBV2 and TRBJ2-7): EPEVTQTPSHQVTQMGQEVILRCVPISNHLYFYWYRQILGQKVEFLVSFYNNEISEKSEIFDDQFSVERPDGSNFTLKIRSTKLEDSAMYFCASSDRQPYEQYFGPGTRLTVT.

V gene TRBV21-1 combines with J gene TRBJ1-5; the table calls TRBD1, which could not be checked here. TRBV21-1 is designated a pseudogene. CDR3 size: 19 residues. The CDR3 DNA reads as TGTGCCAGCAGCTTTCGGGGACAGGGGCCCGTCTATAGCAATCAGCCCCAGCATTTT. Protein product: CASSFRGQGPVYSNQPQHF.

The chain has TRBV27 and TRBJ2-3; D is uncertain. Germline CDR1 MNHEY, CDR2 SMNVEV (reference sequence). The CDR3 covers 14 residues. The V and J ends lost 0 bases and 4 bases respectively, with 8 bases between them. The CDR3 region has the DNA TGTGCCAGCAGTTTATCCACTGGCCCAGATACGCAGTATTTT. Its protein is CASSLSTGPDTQYF.

The rearrangement links TRBV16 to TRBJ1-6; 9 nucleotides match TRBD1. J was trimmed by 8 bases and V by 2 bases; bases with no gene match: 4. Germline CDR1 KGHSY, CDR2 FQNENV. This CDR3 is built from 15 residues. CDR3 sequence reads: CASSQMGQGDSPLHF. The CDR3 coding sequence is TGTGCCAGCAGCCAAATGGGACAGGGAGATTCACCCCTCCACTTT. Based on the CDR3 plus reference TRBV16 and TRBJ1-6, the full variable domain is GEEVAQTPKHLVRGEGQKAKLYCAPIKGHSYVFWYQQVLKNEFKFLISFQNENVFDETGMPKERFSAKCLPNSPCSLEIQATKLEDSAVYFCASSQMGQGDSPLHFGNGTRLTVT.

The rearrangement joins TRBV27 to TRBJ1-3; no definite D call. The CDR3 sequence is 16 residues long. The ends were cut back, 6 bases at V and 0 bases at J, with 15 bases in the middle. Germline CDR1 reads MNHEY; CDR2 reads SMNVEV (reference sequence). The CDR3 bases are TGTGCCAGCAGCCCAGGAATAGGTCCCTCTGGAAACACCATATATTTT. As protein: CASSPGIGPSGNTIYF.

The chain joins TRBV3-1 (or the pseudogene TRBV3-2) to TRBJ1-1; possible D gene TRBD1, 5 bases. CDR1 is LGHDT and CDR2 is YNNKEL in the germline V gene (reference sequence). Trimming stripped 5 bases from V and 2 bases from J, with 15 bases between. The CDR3 is made up of 15 amino acids. The CDR3 protein is CASSATGISNTEAFF. DNA of the CDR3: TGTGCCAGCAGCGCAACAGGCATCTCCAACACTGAAGCTTTCTTT.

The gene calls are TRBV5-1 and TRBJ2-3, with 7 bases aligning to TRBD1. The CDR3 sequence is 15 residues long. Germline CDR1 and CDR2: SGHRS and YFSETQ. The trim removed 1 base at V and 3 bases at J, leaving 5 bases unmatched. In nucleotides, the CDR3 is TGCGCCAGCAGCTTGACAAGGACAGGTACAGATACGCAGTATTTT. Its protein is CASSLTRTGTDTQYF.

This chain connects TRBV18 to TRBJ2-3; D is perhaps TRBD2 (6 bases). The germline gives CDR1 KGHSH, CDR2 LQKENI. Trimming removed 3 bases from V and 0 bases from J, with 10 bases in between. This CDR3 has 15 residues. The CDR3 loop is CASSPASGSTDTQYF. DNA for the CDR3: TGTGCCAGCTCACCCGCAAGCGGGAGCACAGATACGCAGTATTTT.

The chain uses TRBV29-1 and TRBJ1-1; D may be TRBD1 (5 bases). The V and J ends lost 1 base and 3 bases respectively, with 21 bases between them. Germline lookup yields CDR1 SQVTM and CDR2 ANQGSEA. The length of the CDR3 is 17 residues. In DNA form, the CDR3 reads TGCAGCGTTGAAGTCCGGGGCAGGGTCAGATGGGACACTGAAGCTTTCTTT. This gives the protein CSVEVRGRVRWDTEAFF.

The J gene is TRBJ1-2, the V gene TRBV19, with no clear D. V was trimmed by 3 bases and J by 4 bases, leaving 18 bases between them. This CDR3 comprises 16 residues. Germline CDR1 and CDR2: LNHDA and SQIVND (reference sequence). The CDR3 nucleotides are TGTGCCAGTAGTATTGATCCTTCGGAACAGTCCTATGGCTACACCTTC. Translation gives CASSIDPSEQSYGYTF. The whole variable domain, remainder taken from reference TRBV19 and TRBJ1-2, is DGGITQSPKYLFRKEGQNVTLSCEQNLNHDAMYWYRQDPGQGLRLIYYSQIVNDFQKGDIAEGYSVSREKKESFPLTVTSAQKNPTAFYLCASSIDPSEQSYGYTFGSGTRLTVV.

This clone was counted once. The chain uses TRBV6-4 and TRBJ2-5; 10 bases map to TRBD2. Germline values: CDR1 MRHNA, CDR2 SNTAGT. The CDR3 extends over 14 amino acids. V was clipped by 4 bases and J by 7 bases; unmatched bases: 6. CDR3 nucleotides: TGTGCCAGCAGTGCCCTAGCGGGAGTTGGGACCCAGTACTTC. It encodes CASSALAGVGTQYF.

This chain uses TRBV3-1 (or the pseudogene TRBV3-2) with TRBJ1-2; TRBD1 matches 8 bases. There are 14 residues in the CDR3. Trimming at V came to 1 base and at J to 4 bases, leaving 2 bases not matched to a gene. Germline-derived CDR1 and CDR2 are LGHDT and YNNKEL (reference sequence). The CDR3 DNA sequence: TGTGCCAGCAGCCAAGCAGGGGGCACCTATGGCTACACCTTC. As protein: CASSQAGGTYGYTF.

The chain is built from TRBV11-2 and TRBJ1-5; 7 bases are shared with TRBD1. Trimming removed 1 base from V and 5 bases from J; junction bases left unmatched: 8. The CDR3 has 16 residues. CDR1 and CDR2 from the germline V gene are SGHAT and FQNNGV. CDR3 DNA sequence: TGTGCCAGCAGCTTAGTCAGGGGGTCTCGGGATCAGCCCCAGCATTTT. The encoded protein is CASSLVRGSRDQPQHF.

V is TRBV6-5 and J is TRBJ1-6; D not resolved. Trimming removed 2 bases at V and 5 bases at J, with 7 bases between. This CDR3 spans 14 amino acids. Germline V lookup: CDR1 MNHEY, CDR2 SVGAGI. Here the CDR3 reads CASSYPRNNSPLHF. The CDR3 region has the DNA TGTGCCAGCAGTTACCCCCGTAATAATTCACCCCTCCACTTT.

This chain joins TRBV6-4 and TRBJ2-6; D remains unclear. Germline CDR1 MRHNA, CDR2 SNTAGT. The CDR3 has 14 amino acids. The ends were cut back, 2 bases at V and 0 bases at J, with 2 bases in the middle. CDR3 sequence (DNA): TGTGCCAGCAGTGACAACTCTGGGGCCAACGTCCTGACTTTC. Its translation is CASSDNSGANVLTF.

The V call is TRBV3-1 (or the pseudogene TRBV3-2), the J call TRBJ1-1; D perhaps matches TRBD1 (6 bases). The CDR3 spans 14 residues. V shed 4 bases and J shed 5 bases, with 14 bases lying between them. CDR1 is LGHDT, CDR2 YNNKEL, per germline (reference sequence). The CDR3, as DNA: TGTGCCAGCAGCCTCGAGGGGGATGCAACTGAAGCTTTCTTT. Protein product: CASSLEGDATEAFF.

This clone was seen only a few times. The gene calls are TRBV6-1 and TRBJ2-3; D possibly uses TRBD1 or TRBD2 (5 bases each). The V and J ends lost 3 bases and 8 bases respectively, with 6 bases between them. The germline CDR1 and CDR2 sequences are MNHNS and SASEGT. CDR3 length equals 11 residues. In nucleotides, the CDR3 is TGTGCCAGCAGTGAGGGACCTACGCAGTATTTT. Protein product: CASSEGPTQYF.

The chain links TRBV2 to TRBJ1-4; D gene unclear. V dropped 4 bases and J dropped 7 bases, with 13 bases sitting between them. CDR1 is SNHLY and CDR2 is FYNNEI in the germline V gene. This CDR3 is built from 14 residues. The CDR3 nucleotides are TGTGCCAGCAGTGTCGCGCCTCGGGTTGAAAAACTGTTTTTT. It encodes CASSVAPRVEKLFF.

V is TRBV5-1 and J is TRBJ1-2, with D possibly matching TRBD1 (6 bases). Germline lookup yields CDR1 SGHRS and CDR2 YFSETQ. V lost 1 base and J 4 bases, leaving 14 bases between the germline ends. This CDR3 region has 15 residues. The CDR3 spells CASSLQPQGGYGYTF. In nucleotides, the CDR3 is TGCGCCAGCAGCTTGCAACCACAGGGCGGCTATGGCTACACCTTC.

The chain carries TRBV24-1 and TRBJ2-3; 7 positions match TRBD1. J lost 1 base, V lost 3 bases, and 3 bases had no gene match. The germline gives CDR1 KGHDR, CDR2 SFDVKD. The CDR3 covers 15 residues. CDR3 protein: CATSDRTGGTDTQYF. Written as DNA, the CDR3 is TGTGCCACCAGTGATCGGACAGGAGGCACAGATACGCAGTATTTT.